The next 6 T cell receptor beta chains were all read from a single sample in a study of regulatory T cells in long-lasting Graves disease. Library construction for TCR beta used iRepertoire HTBI primers and Arm-PCR of CDR3 regions. A single record per CDR3 protein comes from TCRdb applying MiXCR to the multiplex PCR reads. Seen here are roughly 400,000 distinct CDR3 sequences, around 20% observed once, and the top ten hold roughly 20%. Time point specified: persistent/refractory GD, antithyroid drugs over 5 years with positive TRAb. The TCR library was prepared using RNA isolated from PBMCs. The material sequenced was peripheral blood mononuclear cells (PBMCs), taken when the disease was refractory, from a patient treated with antithyroid drugs. These receptors came from a female donor with Graves disease.

The V and J genes are TRBV28 and TRBJ2-7, with 10 bases matching TRBD2. This CDR3 spans 14 amino acids. The V and J ends lost 8 bases and 7 bases, in that order; junction bases with no gene match: 11. Per the germline V gene, CDR1 is MDHEN and CDR2 is SYDVKM. CDR3 sequence: CASLRASGSREQYF. In DNA, the CDR3 is TGTGCCAGCCTTCGAGCTAGCGGGAGTAGGGAGCAGTACTTC.

Ten or more counts support this clonotype. V gene TRBV28 combines with J gene TRBJ2-7; D remains ambiguous. Deletions cut 5 bases from V and 8 bases from J, with 19 bases between. This CDR3 is 14 amino acids long. In germline, CDR1 is MDHEN, CDR2 SYDVKM. The CDR3 region has the DNA TGTGCCAGCAGTGCGCACCCAAACACTGGGCAGCAGTACTTC. It yields the protein CASSAHPNTGQQYF.

Here the CDR3 reads CSARGQGGTDTQYF. The CDR3 nucleotides read TGCAGTGCAAGGGGACAGGGGGGCACAGATACGCAGTATTTT. The chain combines TRBV20-1 with TRBJ2-3, with 11 positions matching TRBD1. The CDR3 contains 14 residues. V was clipped by 6 bases and J by 1 base; unmatched bases: 3. Germline loops: CDR1 DFQATT, CDR2 SNEGSKA (reference sequence).

Ten or more counts support this clonotype. The chain employs TRBV24-1 and TRBJ1-1, with a weak D call TRBD1 (5 bases). Trimming pared 1 base from V and 6 bases from J, leaving 8 bases between. Germline-derived CDR1 and CDR2 are KGHDR and SFDVKD. The CDR3 spans 13 residues. The CDR3 loop is CATSDFQGAEAFF. DNA for the CDR3: TGTGCCACCAGTGATTTTCAGGGTGCTGAAGCTTTCTTT.

This clonotype was picked up a small number of times. The rearrangement links TRBV13 to TRBJ2-7, with no clear D. V lost 2 bases and J 3 bases, leaving 11 bases between the germline ends. Germline values: CDR1 PRHDT, CDR2 FYEKMQ (reference sequence). The CDR3 is 14 amino acids. CDR3 sequence reads: CASSLRILYYEQYF. The DNA for the CDR3 is TGTGCCAGCAGCTTACGGATCCTCTACTACGAGCAGTACTTC.

Of note for this clonotype: This may come from a read error, since a much larger clone is one base off. V gene TRBV7-2 combines with J gene TRBJ1-1; TRBD1 agrees at 7 bases. The CDR3 sequence is 14 residues long. Germline V gene sequence: CDR1 SGHTA, CDR2 FQGNSA. CDR3 sequence (DNA): TGTGCCAGGAGCTTAGGTAGCAGGGGGACTGAAGCTTTCTTT. Protein: CARSLGSRGTEAFF.